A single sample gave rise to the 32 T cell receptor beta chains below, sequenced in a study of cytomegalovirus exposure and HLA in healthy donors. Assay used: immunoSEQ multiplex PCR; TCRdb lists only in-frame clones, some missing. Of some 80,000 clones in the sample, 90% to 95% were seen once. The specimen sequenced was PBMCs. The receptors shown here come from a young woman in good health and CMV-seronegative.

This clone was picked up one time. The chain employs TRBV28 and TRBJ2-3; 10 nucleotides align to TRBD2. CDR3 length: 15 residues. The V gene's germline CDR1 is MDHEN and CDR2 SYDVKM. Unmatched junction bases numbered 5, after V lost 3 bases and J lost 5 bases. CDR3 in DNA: TGTGCCAGCAGTTTGGTCCCTAGCGGGAGAGATACGCAGTATTTT. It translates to CASSLVPSGRDTQYF.

The CDR3 region is CAIGGGFETQYF. The CDR3 DNA reads TGTGCCATCGGCGGAGGGTTTGAGACCCAGTACTTC. V is TRBV10-3 and J is TRBJ2-5; TRBD2 might be the D (6 bases). The CDR3 totals 12 residues. Germline CDR1 is ENHRY and CDR2 is SYGVKD. Trimming took 8 bases from V and 5 from J, leaving 12 bases between them.

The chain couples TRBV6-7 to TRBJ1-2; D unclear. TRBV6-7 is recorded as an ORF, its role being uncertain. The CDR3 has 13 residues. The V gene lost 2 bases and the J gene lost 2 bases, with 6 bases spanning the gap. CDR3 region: CASSYGQNYGYTF. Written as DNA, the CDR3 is TGTGCCAGCAGTTACGGCCAAAACTATGGCTACACCTTC.

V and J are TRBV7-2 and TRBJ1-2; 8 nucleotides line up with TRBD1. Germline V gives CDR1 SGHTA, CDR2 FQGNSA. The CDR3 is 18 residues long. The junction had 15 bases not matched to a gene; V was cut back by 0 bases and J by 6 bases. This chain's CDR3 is CASSLAFGDRPKTNGYTF. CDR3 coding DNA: TGTGCCAGCAGCTTAGCGTTCGGGGACAGGCCTAAGACTAATGGCTACACCTTC.

CDR3 residues: CASSLREREIEETQYF. The CDR3 DNA sequence: TGCGCCAGCAGCTTGAGGGAACGGGAGATTGAGGAGACCCAGTACTTC. The J gene is TRBJ2-5, the V gene TRBV5-1; tentatively, D is TRBD2 (6 bases). The CDR3 totals 16 residues. The germline CDR1 and CDR2 sequences are SGHRS and YFSETQ. The V and J ends lost 1 base and 5 bases respectively, with 18 bases between them.

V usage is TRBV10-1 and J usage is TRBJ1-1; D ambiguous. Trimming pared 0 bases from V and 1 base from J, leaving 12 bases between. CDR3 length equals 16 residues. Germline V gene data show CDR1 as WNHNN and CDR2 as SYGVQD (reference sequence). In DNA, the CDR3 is TGCGCCAGCAGTGAGTCGAGGGCGTTTGGGAACACTGAAGCTTTCTTT. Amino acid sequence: CASSESRAFGNTEAFF.

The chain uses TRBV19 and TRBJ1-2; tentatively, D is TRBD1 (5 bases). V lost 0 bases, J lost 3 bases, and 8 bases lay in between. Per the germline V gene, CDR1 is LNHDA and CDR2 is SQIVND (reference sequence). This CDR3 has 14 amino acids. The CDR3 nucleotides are TGTGCCAGTAGTATAGAGGCAGGGCACTATGGCTACACCTTC. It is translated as CASSIEAGHYGYTF. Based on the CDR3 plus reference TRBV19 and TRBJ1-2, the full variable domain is DGGITQSPKYLFRKEGQNVTLSCEQNLNHDAMYWYRQDPGQGLRLIYYSQIVNDFQKGDIAEGYSVSREKKESFPLTVTSAQKNPTAFYLCASSIEAGHYGYTFGSGTRLTVV.

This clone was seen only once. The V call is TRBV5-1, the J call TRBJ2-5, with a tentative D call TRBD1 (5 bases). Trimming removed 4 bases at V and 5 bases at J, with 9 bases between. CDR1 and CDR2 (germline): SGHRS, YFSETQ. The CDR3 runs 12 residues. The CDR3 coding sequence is TGCGCCAGCAGCCCTGGGGCGGAGACCCAGTACTTC. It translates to CASSPGAETQYF.

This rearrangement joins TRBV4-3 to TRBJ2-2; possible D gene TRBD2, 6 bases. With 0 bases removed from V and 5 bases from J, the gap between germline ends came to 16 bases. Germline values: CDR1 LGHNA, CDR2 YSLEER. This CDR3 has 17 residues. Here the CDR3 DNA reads TGCGCCAGCAGCCAAGATCGGGACTTCGCGGGAACCGGGGAGCTGTTTTTT. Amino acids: CASSQDRDFAGTGELFF.

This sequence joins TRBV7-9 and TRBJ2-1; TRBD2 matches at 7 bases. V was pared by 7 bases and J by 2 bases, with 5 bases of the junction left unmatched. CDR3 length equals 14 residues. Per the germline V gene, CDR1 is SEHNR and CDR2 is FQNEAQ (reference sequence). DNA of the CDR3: TGTGCCAGCAAATTAGCGGGCCCCTACAATGAGCAGTTCTTC. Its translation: CASKLAGPYNEQFF.

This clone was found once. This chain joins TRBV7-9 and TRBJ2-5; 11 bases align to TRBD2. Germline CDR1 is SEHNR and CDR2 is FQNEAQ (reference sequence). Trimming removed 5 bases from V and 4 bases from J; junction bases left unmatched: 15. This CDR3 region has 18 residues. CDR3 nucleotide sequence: TGTGCCAGCAGCGATATCCACCGCACTAGCGGGGGAAGAGAGACCCAGTACTTC. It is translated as CASSDIHRTSGGRETQYF.

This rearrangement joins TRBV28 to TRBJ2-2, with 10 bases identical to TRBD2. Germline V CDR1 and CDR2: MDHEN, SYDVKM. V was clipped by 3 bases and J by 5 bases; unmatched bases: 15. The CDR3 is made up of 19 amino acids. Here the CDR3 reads CASSLMGLAGVSRTGELFF. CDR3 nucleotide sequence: TGTGCCAGCAGTTTGATGGGGCTAGCGGGAGTGAGTAGGACCGGGGAGCTGTTTTTT.

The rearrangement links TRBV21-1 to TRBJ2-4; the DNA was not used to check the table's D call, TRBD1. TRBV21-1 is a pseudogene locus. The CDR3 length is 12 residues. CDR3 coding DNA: TGTGCCAGCAGGCCAGGGCAAAACATTCAGTACTTC. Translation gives CASRPGQNIQYF.

As DNA, the CDR3 is TGTGCCAGCATTCCGTCAGGGGCCGACAATGAGCAGTTCTTC. This encodes CASIPSGADNEQFF. The chain joins TRBV6-1 to TRBJ2-1, with D possibly matching TRBD1 (6 bases). V lost 7 bases and J 5 bases, leaving 15 bases between the germline ends. Looked up from germline, CDR1 is MNHNS and CDR2 is SASEGT. This CDR3 spans 14 amino acids.

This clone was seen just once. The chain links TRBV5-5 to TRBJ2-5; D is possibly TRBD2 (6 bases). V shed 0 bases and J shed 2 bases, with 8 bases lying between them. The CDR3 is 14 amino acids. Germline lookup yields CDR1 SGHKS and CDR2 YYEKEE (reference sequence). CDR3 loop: CASSLGGAQETQYF. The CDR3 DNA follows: TGTGCCAGCAGCTTGGGCGGGGCTCAAGAGACCCAGTACTTC. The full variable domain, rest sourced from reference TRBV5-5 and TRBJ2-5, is DAGVTQSPTHLIKTRGQQVTLRCSPISGHKSVSWYQQVLGQGPQFIFQYYEKEERGRGNFPDRFSARQFPNYSSELNVNALLLGDSALYLCASSLGGAQETQYFGPGTRLLVL.

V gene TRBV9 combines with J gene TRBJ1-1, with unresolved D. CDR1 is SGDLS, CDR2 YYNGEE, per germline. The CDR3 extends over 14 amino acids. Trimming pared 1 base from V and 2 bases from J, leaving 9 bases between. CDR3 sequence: CASSVRQTNTEAFF. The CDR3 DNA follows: TGTGCCAGCAGCGTACGGCAGACAAACACTGAAGCTTTCTTT. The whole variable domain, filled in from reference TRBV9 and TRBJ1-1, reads DSGVTQTPKHLITATGQRVTLRCSPRSGDLSVYWYQQSLDQGLQFLIQYYNGEERAKGNILERFSAQQFPDLHSELNLSSLELGDSALYFCASSVRQTNTEAFFGQGTRLTVV.

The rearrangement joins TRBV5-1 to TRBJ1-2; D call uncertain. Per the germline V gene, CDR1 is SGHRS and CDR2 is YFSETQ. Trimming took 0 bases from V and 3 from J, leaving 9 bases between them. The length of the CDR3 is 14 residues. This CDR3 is CASSLAGMDYGYTF. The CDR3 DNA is TGCGCCAGCAGCTTGGCCGGGATGGACTATGGCTACACCTTC.

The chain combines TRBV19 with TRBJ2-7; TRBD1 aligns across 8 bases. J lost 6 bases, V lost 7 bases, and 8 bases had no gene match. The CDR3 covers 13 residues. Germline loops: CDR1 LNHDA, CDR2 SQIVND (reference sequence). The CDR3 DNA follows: TGTGCCAGTAACCAGGGGGCGGGTTCCGAGCAGTACTTC. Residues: CASNQGAGSEQYF.

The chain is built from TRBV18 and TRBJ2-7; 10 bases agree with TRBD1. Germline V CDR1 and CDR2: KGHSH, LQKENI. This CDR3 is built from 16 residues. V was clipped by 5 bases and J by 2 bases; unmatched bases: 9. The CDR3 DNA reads TGTGCCAGCTCATCGACGGGACAGGGGCTGACCTACGAGCAGTACTTC. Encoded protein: CASSSTGQGLTYEQYF.

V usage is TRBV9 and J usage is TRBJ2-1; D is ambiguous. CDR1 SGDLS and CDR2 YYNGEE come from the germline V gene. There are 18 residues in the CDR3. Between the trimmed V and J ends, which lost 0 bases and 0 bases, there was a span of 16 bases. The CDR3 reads CASSVDVEVTSSYNEQFF. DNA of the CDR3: TGTGCCAGCAGCGTAGATGTTGAGGTGACGAGCTCCTACAATGAGCAGTTCTTC.

CDR3 protein: CSVAVSYEQYF. The CDR3 DNA is TGCAGCGTAGCGGTCTCCTACGAGCAGTACTTC. This sequence joins TRBV29-1 and TRBJ2-7; the D gene is possibly TRBD2 (5 bases). This CDR3 is built from 11 residues. The V gene's germline CDR1 is SQVTM and CDR2 ANQGSEA. V lost 6 bases and J 0 bases, leaving 6 bases between the germline ends.

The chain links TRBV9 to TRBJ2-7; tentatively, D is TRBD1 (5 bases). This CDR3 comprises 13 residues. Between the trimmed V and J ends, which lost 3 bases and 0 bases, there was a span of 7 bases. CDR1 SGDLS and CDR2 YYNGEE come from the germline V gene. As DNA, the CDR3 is TGTGCCAGCAGCGAAGGGGCCTCCTACGAGCAGTACTTC. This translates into CASSEGASYEQYF.

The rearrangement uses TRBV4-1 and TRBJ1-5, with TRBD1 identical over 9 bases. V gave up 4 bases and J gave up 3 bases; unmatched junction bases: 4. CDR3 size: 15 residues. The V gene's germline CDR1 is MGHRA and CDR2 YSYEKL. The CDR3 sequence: CASSLTGGFNQPQHF. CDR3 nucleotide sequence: TGCGCCAGCAGCCTGACAGGGGGATTCAATCAGCCCCAGCATTTT.

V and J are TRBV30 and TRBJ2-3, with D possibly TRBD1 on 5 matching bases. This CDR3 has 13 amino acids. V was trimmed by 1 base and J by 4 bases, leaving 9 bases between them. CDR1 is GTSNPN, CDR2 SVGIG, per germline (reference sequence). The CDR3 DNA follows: TGTGCCTGGAGTGCGATGGGGCCAGATACGCAGTATTTT. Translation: CAWSAMGPDTQYF.

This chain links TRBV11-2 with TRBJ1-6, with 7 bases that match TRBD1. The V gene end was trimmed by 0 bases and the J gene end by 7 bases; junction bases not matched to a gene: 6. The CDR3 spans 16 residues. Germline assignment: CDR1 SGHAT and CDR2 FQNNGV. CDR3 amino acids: CASSLDRGTVNSPLHF. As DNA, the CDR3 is TGTGCCAGCAGCTTAGATCGGGGGACAGTAAATTCACCCCTCCACTTT.

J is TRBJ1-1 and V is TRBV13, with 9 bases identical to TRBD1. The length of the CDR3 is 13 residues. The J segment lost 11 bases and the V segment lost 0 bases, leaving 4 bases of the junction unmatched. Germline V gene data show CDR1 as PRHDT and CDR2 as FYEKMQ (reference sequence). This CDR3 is CASSLGQGAVAFF. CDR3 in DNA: TGTGCCAGCAGCTTAGGACAGGGGGCGGTGGCTTTCTTT.

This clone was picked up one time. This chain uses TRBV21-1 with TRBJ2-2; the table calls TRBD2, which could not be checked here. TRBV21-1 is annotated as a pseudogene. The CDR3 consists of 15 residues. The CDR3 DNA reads TGTGCCAGCAGCAAAGGGCAGCGGGGGCACGGGGAGCTGTTTTTT. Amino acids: CASSKGQRGHGELFF.

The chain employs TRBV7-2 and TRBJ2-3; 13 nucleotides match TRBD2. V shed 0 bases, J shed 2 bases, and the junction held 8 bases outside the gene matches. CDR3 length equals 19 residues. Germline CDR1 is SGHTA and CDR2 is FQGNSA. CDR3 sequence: CASSLARVLAGGPTDTQYF. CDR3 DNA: TGTGCCAGCAGCTTAGCTAGGGTACTAGCGGGGGGGCCCACAGATACGCAGTATTTT.

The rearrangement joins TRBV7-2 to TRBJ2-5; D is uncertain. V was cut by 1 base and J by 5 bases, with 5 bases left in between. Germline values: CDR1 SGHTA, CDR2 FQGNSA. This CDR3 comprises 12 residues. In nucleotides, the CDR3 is TGTGCCAGCAGCTTAGTCCGGGAGACCCAGTACTTC. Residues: CASSLVRETQYF.

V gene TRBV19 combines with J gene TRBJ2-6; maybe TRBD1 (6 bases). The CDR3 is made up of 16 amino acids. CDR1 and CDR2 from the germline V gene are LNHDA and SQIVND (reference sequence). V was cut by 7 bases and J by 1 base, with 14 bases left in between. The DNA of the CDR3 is TGTGCCAGTATCCCACAGGGTCCATCTGGGGCCAACGTCCTGACTTTC. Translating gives CASIPQGPSGANVLTF.

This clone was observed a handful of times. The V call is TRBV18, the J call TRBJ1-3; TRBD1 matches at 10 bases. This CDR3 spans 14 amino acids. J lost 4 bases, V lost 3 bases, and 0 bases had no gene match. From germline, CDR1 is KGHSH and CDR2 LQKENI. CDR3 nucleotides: TGTGCCAGCTCACCGGGACAGGGGGGAAACACCATATATTTT. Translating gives CASSPGQGGNTIYF.

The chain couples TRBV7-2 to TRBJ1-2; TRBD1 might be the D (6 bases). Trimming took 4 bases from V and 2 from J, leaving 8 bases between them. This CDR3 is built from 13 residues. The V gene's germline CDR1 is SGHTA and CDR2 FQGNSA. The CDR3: CASSWGGNYGYTF. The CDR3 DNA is TGTGCCAGCAGCTGGGGGGGCAACTATGGCTACACCTTC.